The entry below gives a single T cell receptor beta chain sequence along with its context. Its antigen remains unidentified. This sample is part of a study of shared clonotypes between healthy human individuals. Background on the study: Three plates each covered CD4 naive and memory; CD8 naive two, CD8 memory one. Points from the study as a whole: A handful of donors held about 4.6% of naive CD4 clonotypes in common. Non-shared clonotypes showed lower generation probabilities than clonotypes common to all four donors.

Recent acute infections and vaccinations were absent in the healthy HIV-negative adult donors. This CDR3 comprises 15 residues. V lost 5 bases, J lost 1 base, and 7 bases stayed unmatched. Germline-derived CDR1 and CDR2 are SEHNR and FQNEAQ (reference sequence). Generated by immunoSEQ multiplex PCR, the TCRdb table keeps only in-frame clones and is missing some. The sample includes about a million clones, approximately 75% of them seen just once. The rearrangement joins TRBV7-9 to TRBJ2-7; 8 bases match TRBD1. The sequence came from a young man in good health. Some clones in this sample may be carry-over from other donors' samples. The source material was memory CD4+ T cells from PBMCs. Subset described: CD45RA-negative fraction. The CDR3, as DNA: TGTGCCAGCAGCGACCGAGGGGACAGGTCCTACGAGCAGTACTTC. Translating gives CASSDRGDRSYEQYF.